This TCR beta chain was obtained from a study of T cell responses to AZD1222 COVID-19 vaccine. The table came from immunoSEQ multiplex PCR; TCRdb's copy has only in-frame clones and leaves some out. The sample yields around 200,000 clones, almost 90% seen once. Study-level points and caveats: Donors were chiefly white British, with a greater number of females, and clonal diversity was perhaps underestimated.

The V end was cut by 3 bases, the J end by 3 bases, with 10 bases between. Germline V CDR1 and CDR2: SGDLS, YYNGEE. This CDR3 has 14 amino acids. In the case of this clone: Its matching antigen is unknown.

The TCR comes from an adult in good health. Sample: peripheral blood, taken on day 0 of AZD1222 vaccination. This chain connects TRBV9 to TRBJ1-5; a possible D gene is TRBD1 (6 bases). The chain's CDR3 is CASSEGGVNQPQHF. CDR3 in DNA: TGTGCCAGCAGCGAAGGGGGGGTCAATCAGCCCCAGCATTTT. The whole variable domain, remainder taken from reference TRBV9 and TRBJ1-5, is DSGVTQTPKHLITATGQRVTLRCSPRSGDLSVYWYQQSLDQGLQFLIQYYNGEERAKGNILERFSAQQFPDLHSELNLSSLELGDSALYFCASSEGGVNQPQHFGDGTRLSIL.